The 11 T cell receptor beta chains listed next were all sequenced from one sample in a study of blood T cell repertoires in COVID-19. Using immunoSEQ multiplex PCR, the repertoire was profiled, and TCRdb retains in-frame clones only, with some absent. The sample lists some 130,000 clones, about 89% seen once, with about an eighth in the top ten. Sequencing was carried out using peripheral blood. The receptor set was obtained from a woman aged 70-85 years with COVID-19, enrolled during active disease.

The J gene is TRBJ2-1, the V gene TRBV6-5; D uncertain. The V end lost 7 bases, the J end lost 4 bases, and 11 bases lay between the germline ends. The CDR3 has 13 residues. Germline V gives CDR1 MNHEY, CDR2 SVGAGI. CDR3 protein: CASKNRRYNEQFF. DNA of the CDR3: TGTGCCAGCAAAAATAGGCGGTACAATGAGCAGTTCTTC.

The genes are TRBV5-1 and TRBJ1-3; TRBD1 might be the D (5 bases). CDR3 length equals 16 residues. Trimming pared 4 bases from V and 0 bases from J, leaving 14 bases between. CDR1 SGHRS and CDR2 YFSETQ come from the germline V gene. CDR3 DNA sequence: TGCGCCAGCAGCCCCGGGGGTTCGATCTCTGGAAACACCATATATTTT. Translated: CASSPGGSISGNTIYF.

The chain employs TRBV5-1 and TRBJ1-4; 7 nucleotides agree with TRBD1. Germline CDR1 SGHRS, CDR2 YFSETQ. The CDR3 is 15 residues long. V dropped 4 bases and J dropped 8; count of bases not matched to a gene: 11. In DNA, the CDR3 is TGCGCCAGCAGCAGTGGGGGACAGAAAAAAGAAAAACTGTTTTTT. Translating gives CASSSGGQKKEKLFF.

This clone was counted a single time. This chain joins TRBV19 and TRBJ1-6, with unresolved D. Trimming shortened V by 4 bases and J by 4 bases, and 17 bases separated the two germline ends. The germline V gene encodes CDR1 LNHDA and CDR2 SQIVND (reference sequence). The CDR3 contains 17 residues. CDR3 sequence: CASSRDRREGYNSPLHF. The CDR3 DNA is TGTGCCAGTAGTAGAGACCGGAGGGAGGGATATAATTCACCCCTCCACTTT.

This chain links TRBV5-1 with TRBJ1-1; possible D gene TRBD1, 6 bases. The CDR3 consists of 15 residues. The V end was cut by 1 base, the J end by 6 bases, with 16 bases between. Germline CDR1 SGHRS, CDR2 YFSETQ. The CDR3 bases are TGCGCCAGCAGCTTGAAGGGGGAGTTTCTTTCTGAAGCTTTCTTT. Translating it yields CASSLKGEFLSEAFF. The variable domain in full, with the rest retrieved from reference TRBV5-1 and TRBJ1-1, is KAGVTQTPRYLIKTRGQQVTLSCSPISGHRSVSWYQQTPGQGLQFLFEYFSETQRNKGNFPGRFSGRQFSNSRSEMNVSTLELGDSALYLCASSLKGEFLSEAFFGQGTRLTVV.

This clone was detected once. V usage is TRBV12-3 or TRBV12-4 and J usage is TRBJ2-7; 7 bases are shared with TRBD1. This CDR3 contains 12 residues. The V and J ends lost 4 bases and 4 bases, in that order; junction bases with no gene match: 1. In nucleotides, the CDR3 is TGTGCCAGCAGTTCACAGGGGTACGAGCAGTACTTC. It translates to CASSSQGYEQYF.

The chain recombines TRBV11-3 with TRBJ1-1; possible D gene TRBD1, 6 bases. CDR3 size: 15 residues. Germline loops: CDR1 SGHNT, CDR2 YENEEA. Trimming took 4 bases from V and 1 from J, leaving 13 bases between them. CDR3 protein: CASSSRGGRNTEAFF. For the CDR3, the DNA is TGTGCCAGCAGCTCGCGTGGGGGCAGGAACACTGAAGCTTTCTTT.

V and J are TRBV29-1 and TRBJ1-1; 7 positions agree with TRBD1. The ends lost 3 bases at V and 0 bases at J; junction bases unmatched: 10. The germline gives CDR1 SQVTM, CDR2 ANQGSEA. The CDR3 covers 16 residues. CDR3 bases: TGCAGCGTTGATAGGTCAGGGGGGCTCATGAACACTGAAGCTTTCTTT. Its translation: CSVDRSGGLMNTEAFF.

The rearrangement joins TRBV4-1 to TRBJ1-2, with D tentatively TRBD1 (5 bases). CDR3 length: 16 amino acids. Germline V gene lookup returns CDR1 MGHRA and CDR2 YSYEKL. Trimming removed 1 base at V and 5 bases at J, with 17 bases between. CDR3 coding DNA: TGCGCCAGCAGCCAAGCGGACACCCGGGTGGGATATGGCTACACCTTC. Translation gives CASSQADTRVGYGYTF.

This rearrangement joins TRBV5-6 to TRBJ2-7, with D possibly matching TRBD1 (5 bases). The germline gives CDR1 SGHDT, CDR2 YYEEEE. V lost 0 bases to trimming and J lost 6 bases, with 13 bases between them. CDR3 length equals 14 residues. The CDR3 DNA reads TGTGCCAGCAGCTTGGGACAGCAGTATGGCGAGCAGTACTTC. Translated: CASSLGQQYGEQYF.

This clone occurred a few times. The CDR3 DNA reads as TGTGCCAGCTCACCAGTGGAGTGGGGCACAGATACGCAGTATTTT. It is translated as CASSPVEWGTDTQYF. V and J are TRBV18 and TRBJ2-3; D is uncertain. This CDR3 contains 15 residues. Germline V CDR1 and CDR2: KGHSH, LQKENI. V dropped 2 bases and J dropped 1 base, with 10 bases sitting between them. The whole variable domain, filled in from reference TRBV18 and TRBJ2-3, reads NAGVMQNPRHLVRRRGQEARLRCSPMKGHSHVYWYRQLPEEGLKFMVYLQKENIIDESGMPKERFSAEFPKEGPSILRIQQVVRGDSAAYFCASSPVEWGTDTQYFGPGTRLTVL.